Detailed here is one T cell receptor (beta chain). The data stem from a study of T cells after yellow fever vaccination. Background on the study: Low-cell-number fractions were prepared with SMART-Seq v4 Ultra Low Input.

TCRdb re-called the 5' RACE reads through MiXCR, storing one row per CDR3 protein. The sample consists of about 500,000 distinct CDR3 sequences, around 16% of them appearing once. The CDR3 spans 14 residues. Germline V gene data show CDR1 as MNHNS and CDR2 as SASEGT. V was shortened by 5 bases and J by 1 base, with 11 bases between the two germline ends. J is TRBJ1-1 and V is TRBV6-1; D unresolved. Sequences were derived from PBMCs, sampled more than 4 days after the first yellow fever vaccination. The receptor was derived from a young man who received the YFV17D yellow fever vaccine. CDR3 region: CASSPGEGNTEAFF. The CDR3 bases are TGTGCCAGCAGTCCCGGGGAAGGGAACACTGAAGCTTTCTTT.